These 24 T cell receptor beta chains share one sample of origin, sequenced in a study of shared clonotypes between healthy human individuals. Some clones are missing from TCRdb's copy, which holds only in-frame ones; the method was immunoSEQ multiplex PCR. The table lists around 2.1 million clones, 90% to 97% of them singletons, with roughly 0.13% in the top ten. The sequenced material came from naive CD4+ T cells sorted from blood. Documented subset: CD45RA+ positively selected. The receptor set was obtained from a man younger than 35 in good health.

The J gene is TRBJ2-3, the V gene TRBV28, with 14 bases aligning to TRBD2. J gave up 1 base and V 0 bases, and 3 bases lay outside the gene matches. The CDR3 length is 18 residues. Germline V lookup: CDR1 MDHEN, CDR2 SYDVKM. The CDR3 sequence is CASSLWGLAGDRTDTQYF. CDR3 bases: TGTGCCAGCAGTTTATGGGGACTAGCGGGGGACCGCACAGATACGCAGTATTTT.

The chain joins TRBV18 to TRBJ2-6; D remains ambiguous. CDR1 is KGHSH and CDR2 is LQKENI in the germline V gene. CDR3 length: 15 residues. V dropped 3 bases and J dropped 2 bases, with 8 bases sitting between them. CDR3 protein: CASSPVSTGANVLTF. DNA of the CDR3: TGTGCCAGCTCACCTGTCAGTACTGGGGCCAACGTCCTGACTTTC. Supplemented by reference TRBV18 and TRBJ2-6, the full variable domain reads NAGVMQNPRHLVRRRGQEARLRCSPMKGHSHVYWYRQLPEEGLKFMVYLQKENIIDESGMPKERFSAEFPKEGPSILRIQQVVRGDSAAYFCASSPVSTGANVLTFGAGSRLTVL.

This chain links TRBV21-1 with TRBJ2-7. TRBV21-1 has pseudogene status. The CDR3 sequence is 10 residues long. The CDR3 nucleotides are TGTTCCGGGCAGCCCTACGAGCAGTACTTC. Translating gives CSGQPYEQYF.

Here the CDR3 DNA reads TGTGCCATCAGTGATTACGGGACAGGGGCCCTTAATGAAAAACTGTTTTTT. It encodes CAISDYGTGALNEKLFF. The gene calls are TRBV10-3 and TRBJ1-4; TRBD1 aligns across 10 bases. Germline CDR1 is ENHRY and CDR2 is SYGVKD. The V segment lost 3 bases and the J segment 4 bases; nucleotides outside the gene matches: 8. There are 17 residues in the CDR3.

The chain combines TRBV27 with TRBJ2-7, with D perhaps matching TRBD1 (5 bases). The germline gives CDR1 MNHEY, CDR2 SMNVEV (reference sequence). Trimming cost V 2 bases and J 2 bases, with 16 bases left between them. This CDR3 spans 16 amino acids. This chain's CDR3 is CASSLRTSKKAYEQYF. DNA of the CDR3: TGTGCCAGCAGTTTACGGACATCTAAAAAGGCCTACGAGCAGTACTTC.

CDR3 sequence reads: CASSQDGYTEAFF. CDR3 DNA: TGTGCCAGCAGCCAGGACGGTTACACTGAAGCTTTCTTT. The chain recombines TRBV5-4 with TRBJ1-1; D gene unclear. CDR1 and CDR2 from the germline V gene are SGHNT and YYREEE (reference sequence). The CDR3 contains 13 residues. V was shortened by 4 bases and J by 3 bases, with 10 bases between the two germline ends.

The V call is TRBV10-2, the J call TRBJ2-7; D remains ambiguous. CDR1 is WSHSY and CDR2 is SAAADI in the germline V gene. The CDR3 runs to 12 residues. Trimming left V 6 bases short and J 1 base short, with 7 bases between. The CDR3 reads CASRIQSYEQYF. In DNA form, the CDR3 reads TGCGCCAGCAGAATCCAATCCTACGAGCAGTACTTC.

The V call is TRBV6-6, the J call TRBJ2-6; no clear D. With 5 bases removed from V and 4 bases from J, the gap between germline ends came to 12 bases. CDR3 length equals 15 residues. Germline V CDR1 and CDR2: MNHNY, SVGAGI (reference sequence). The CDR3: CASSPGLGGANVLTF. The CDR3 region has the DNA TGTGCCAGCAGTCCGGGCCTGGGGGGGGCCAACGTCCTGACTTTC.

The J gene is TRBJ2-5, the V gene TRBV27; D gene ambiguous. The CDR3 length is 13 residues. In germline, CDR1 is MNHEY, CDR2 SMNVEV (reference sequence). The V gene lost 2 bases and the J gene lost 6 bases, with 10 bases spanning the gap. CDR3 nucleotides: TGTGCCAGCAGTTTAACGAGTCTGCAGACCCAGTACTTC. It yields the protein CASSLTSLQTQYF.

The chain couples TRBV25-1 to TRBJ2-1; 8 bases line up with TRBD2. This CDR3 contains 15 residues. The ends lost 8 bases at V and 6 bases at J; junction bases unmatched: 12. CDR1 MGHDK and CDR2 SYGVNS come from the germline V gene. The DNA for the CDR3 is TGTGCCAGCGGAGTAGCGGGGACGGTCCCCAATGAGCAGTTCTTC. Its translation: CASGVAGTVPNEQFF. The whole variable domain, filled in from reference TRBV25-1 and TRBJ2-1, reads EADIYQTPRYLVIGTGKKITLECSQTMGHDKMYWYQQDPGMELHLIHYSYGVNSTEKGDLSSESTVSRIRTEHFPLTLESARPSHTSQYLCASGVAGTVPNEQFFGPGTRLTVL.

The J gene is TRBJ2-2, the V gene TRBV29-1; D is unclear. Trimming took 4 bases from V and 6 from J, leaving 12 bases between them. The germline CDR1 and CDR2 sequences are SQVTM and ANQGSEA. The CDR3 is 13 residues long. CDR3 sequence: CSVGLEVPGELFF. The CDR3 region has the DNA TGCAGCGTTGGACTCGAAGTCCCCGGGGAGCTGTTTTTT.

The CDR3 region has the DNA TGTGCCAGCAGTTACTCGGCCCAGTACGGCTCCTACGAGCAGTACTTC. Residues: CASSYSAQYGSYEQYF. The chain carries TRBV6-5 and TRBJ2-7; D gene ambiguous. The CDR3 runs to 16 residues. With 0 bases removed from V and 0 bases from J, the gap between germline ends came to 12 bases. CDR1 is MNHEY, CDR2 SVGAGI, per germline.

This chain connects TRBV11-2 to TRBJ1-1, with 8 bases matching TRBD1. V was pared by 4 bases and J by 7 bases, with 14 bases of the junction left unmatched. Germline CDR1 SGHAT, CDR2 FQNNGV. This CDR3 spans 16 amino acids. The CDR3 protein is CASSWGDRFRNHEAFF. The CDR3 DNA sequence: TGTGCCAGCAGCTGGGGGGACAGGTTCCGGAACCATGAAGCTTTCTTT.

The chain uses TRBV5-1 and TRBJ2-7; the D gene is possibly TRBD1 (6 bases). With 4 bases removed from V and 1 base from J, the gap between germline ends came to 15 bases. The CDR3 has 15 residues. Germline CDR1 is SGHRS and CDR2 is YFSETQ. The CDR3 coding sequence is TGCGCCAGCAGCCAGGGGCCCGGCCTATCCTACGAGCAGTACTTC. It translates to CASSQGPGLSYEQYF.

The J gene is TRBJ2-7, the V gene TRBV6-1; D uncertain. The CDR3 has 13 amino acids. The germline V gene encodes CDR1 MNHNS and CDR2 SASEGT. Trimming shortened V by 1 base and J by 4 bases, and 8 bases separated the two germline ends. The CDR3 loop reads CASSEGGFYEQYF. The DNA of the CDR3 is TGTGCCAGCAGTGAAGGAGGTTTTTACGAGCAGTACTTC.

The chain has TRBV5-1 and TRBJ2-2, with a weak D call TRBD1 (5 bases). The CDR3 length is 16 residues. CDR1 and CDR2 from the germline V gene are SGHRS and YFSETQ. With 3 bases removed from V and 0 bases from J, the gap between germline ends came to 12 bases. CDR3 coding DNA: TGCGCCAGCAGCTACCGAACGGACACGAACACCGGGGAGCTGTTTTTT. Protein sequence: CASSYRTDTNTGELFF. Together with reference TRBV5-1 and TRBJ2-2, the CDR3 gives the full variable domain: KAGVTQTPRYLIKTRGQQVTLSCSPISGHRSVSWYQQTPGQGLQFLFEYFSETQRNKGNFPGRFSGRQFSNSRSEMNVSTLELGDSALYLCASSYRTDTNTGELFFGEGSRLTVL.

A word on this clone: This CDR3 is also generated by other DNA sequences in the sample. V gene TRBV2 combines with J gene TRBJ1-3; 10 bases line up with TRBD1. With 4 bases clipped from V and 4 bases from J, the junction kept 4 bases outside the gene matches. Per germline, CDR1 SNHLY and CDR2 FYNNEI. CDR3 length equals 15 residues. CDR3 in amino acids: CASSGQGASGNTIYF. In nucleotides, the CDR3 is TGTGCCAGCAGTGGACAGGGGGCATCAGGAAACACCATATATTTT. The whole variable domain, filled in from reference TRBV2 and TRBJ1-3, reads EPEVTQTPSHQVTQMGQEVILRCVPISNHLYFYWYRQILGQKVEFLVSFYNNEISEKSEIFDDQFSVERPDGSNFTLKIRSTKLEDSAMYFCASSGQGASGNTIYFGEGSWLTVV.

J is TRBJ2-7 and V is TRBV28; D is uncertain. CDR1 is MDHEN, CDR2 SYDVKM, per germline. The V end was cut by 5 bases, the J end by 3 bases, with 11 bases between. There are 13 residues in the CDR3. The CDR3 nucleotides read TGTGCCAGCAGTAAACCAGGCAACTACGAGCAGTACTTC. The encoded protein is CASSKPGNYEQYF.

This chain joins TRBV27 and TRBJ2-5, with D tentatively TRBD1 (6 bases). The CDR3 covers 13 residues. Germline CDR1 and CDR2: MNHEY and SMNVEV (reference sequence). Trimming removed 9 bases at V and 1 base at J, with 12 bases between. CDR3 sequence: CARNRDIQETQYF. As DNA, the CDR3 is TGTGCCAGAAACCGGGACATCCAAGAGACCCAGTACTTC.

The CDR3 region is CAWSAATLRTGSNSPLHF. The CDR3 nucleotides read TGTGCCTGGAGTGCAGCCACCCTTCGGACAGGTTCGAATTCACCCCTCCACTTT. This chain links TRBV30 with TRBJ1-6; 7 bases align to TRBD1. CDR3 size: 18 residues. With 1 base clipped from V and 7 bases from J, the junction kept 16 bases outside the gene matches. Germline loops: CDR1 GTSNPN, CDR2 SVGIG (reference sequence).

Points on this clone: One base away lies a much larger clone, so this may be a sequencing read error. The chain links TRBV6-1 to TRBJ2-5; D is ambiguous. The CDR3 is 11 residues long. CDR1 is MNHNS and CDR2 is SASEGT in the germline V gene. The V end was cut by 6 bases, the J end by 4 bases, with 6 bases between. The CDR3 region has the DNA TGTGCCAGCAGAGTAGGAGAGACCCAGTACTTC. Amino acids: CASRVGETQYF.

This clone was detected a few times. This chain joins TRBV10-3 and TRBJ1-5, with a possible D match to TRBD1 (5 bases). CDR1 ENHRY and CDR2 SYGVKD come from the germline V gene. The V end was cut by 0 bases, the J end by 8 bases, with 5 bases between. The CDR3 runs 12 residues. The CDR3 nucleotides are TGTGCCATCAGTGAGTCGGGGGAGCCCCAGCATTTT. As protein: CAISESGEPQHF.

This chain connects TRBV7-2 to TRBJ2-7; D gene ambiguous. The CDR3 consists of 14 residues. Trimming left V 5 bases short and J 5 bases short, with 16 bases between. From germline, CDR1 is SGHTA and CDR2 FQGNSA. The DNA for the CDR3 is TGTGCCAGCAGCATAAGCAGTGCCCGGAACGAGCAGTACTTC. Amino acid sequence: CASSISSARNEQYF.

V gene TRBV5-6 combines with J gene TRBJ2-5, with D maybe TRBD1 (6 bases). Judging by the DNA end, TRBJ2-7 fits better; the J call may be wrong. The CDR3 covers 14 residues. CDR1 and CDR2 (germline): SGHDT, YYEEEE. This CDR3 is CASSFIQGGYEQYF. The CDR3 nucleotides are TGTGCCAGCAGCTTCATACAGGGTGGATACGAGCAGTACTTC.